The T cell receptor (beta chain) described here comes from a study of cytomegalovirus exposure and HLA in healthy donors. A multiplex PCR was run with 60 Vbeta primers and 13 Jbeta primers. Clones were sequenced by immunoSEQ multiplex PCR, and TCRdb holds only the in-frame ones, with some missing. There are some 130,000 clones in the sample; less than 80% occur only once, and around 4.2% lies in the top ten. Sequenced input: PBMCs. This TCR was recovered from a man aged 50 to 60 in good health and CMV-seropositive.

CDR3 sequence (DNA): TGTGCCAGTAGGTTTCTCGTGGAGGGGGCGTCTAATCAGCCCCAGCATTTT. Amino acid sequence: CASRFLVEGASNQPQHF. The genes are TRBV19 and TRBJ1-5; the match to TRBD1 covers 7 bases. Germline V CDR1 and CDR2: LNHDA, SQIVND (reference sequence). The CDR3 extends over 17 amino acids. V lost 6 bases, J lost 4 bases, and 15 bases stayed unmatched.